The 26 T cell receptor beta chains listed next were all sequenced from one sample in a study of technical replicates of blood from four donors. TCRdb's copy holds only in-frame clones and misses some; the assay was immunoSEQ multiplex PCR. Of more than 90,000 clones listed, roughly 95% are singletons. Input material: T cells isolated from PBMCs. The source is a human donor in good health.

The chain uses TRBV10-3 and TRBJ2-1, with 7 bases that match TRBD1. Germline values: CDR1 ENHRY, CDR2 SYGVKD. This CDR3 has 21 residues. J gave up 0 bases and V 7 bases, and 24 bases lay outside the gene matches. This chain's CDR3 is CAIKLRYFGQVISSSYNEQFF. CDR3 nucleotides: TGTGCCATCAAACTACGATATTTTGGACAGGTGATCTCCAGCTCCTACAATGAGCAGTTCTTC.

The J gene is TRBJ2-3, the V gene TRBV5-1; the D gene is possibly TRBD2 (6 bases). The V gene lost 0 bases and the J gene lost 5 bases, with 16 bases spanning the gap. CDR3 length: 16 amino acids. CDR1 and CDR2 (germline): SGHRS, YFSETQ. The CDR3 DNA reads TGCGCCAGCAGCTTGGGAGGCGGGGTCGGGGAAGATACGCAGTATTTT. Translation: CASSLGGGVGEDTQYF.

The rearrangement links TRBV5-6 to TRBJ2-7; 7 bases are shared with TRBD1. Germline-derived CDR1 and CDR2 are SGHDT and YYEEEE. The length of the CDR3 is 13 residues. The V segment lost 2 bases and the J segment 7 bases; nucleotides outside the gene matches: 6. The CDR3 DNA is TGTGCCAGCAGCTTAGGGACAGTCCAGGAGCAGTACTTC. This translates into CASSLGTVQEQYF.

CDR3 residues: CASSPAGAIYTEAFF. CDR3 DNA sequence: TGTGCCAGCTCACCGGCAGGGGCGATTTACACTGAAGCTTTCTTT. The V and J genes are TRBV18 and TRBJ1-1; D is perhaps TRBD1 (6 bases). This CDR3 is 15 amino acids long. V was clipped by 3 bases and J by 3 bases, with 14 bases between them. Germline CDR1 is KGHSH and CDR2 is LQKENI.

The chain combines TRBV4-2 with TRBJ2-1, with D perhaps matching TRBD1 (6 bases). CDR1 LGHNA and CDR2 YNFKEQ come from the germline V gene. The CDR3 runs 14 residues. V was pared by 4 bases and J by 3 bases, with 10 bases between. The CDR3 is CASSRQVLYNEQFF. The CDR3 bases are TGTGCCAGCAGCCGACAGGTACTCTACAATGAGCAGTTCTTC.

The V and J genes are TRBV2 and TRBJ2-2; D unresolved. There are 11 residues in the CDR3. CDR1 and CDR2 from the germline V gene are SNHLY and FYNNEI. Trimming removed 7 bases at V and 5 bases at J, with 5 bases between. In DNA form, the CDR3 reads TGTGCCAGCACTCGTACCGGGGAGCTGTTTTTT. Translation: CASTRTGELFF. Supplemented by reference TRBV2 and TRBJ2-2, the full variable domain reads EPEVTQTPSHQVTQMGQEVILRCVPISNHLYFYWYRQILGQKVEFLVSFYNNEISEKSEIFDDQFSVERPDGSNFTLKIRSTKLEDSAMYFCASTRTGELFFGEGSRLTVL.

The V and J genes are TRBV6-5 and TRBJ1-2; a possible D gene is TRBD1 (6 bases). Trimming stripped 6 bases from V and 8 bases from J, with 16 bases between. The CDR3 runs to 13 residues. The V gene's germline CDR1 is MNHEY and CDR2 SVGAGI. The CDR3 here is CASSLQGFEGYTF. The CDR3 DNA is TGTGCCAGCAGCCTACAGGGATTTGAGGGCTACACCTTC.

V and J are TRBV27 and TRBJ2-3, with D tentatively TRBD1 (5 bases). V lost 3 bases and J 0 bases, leaving 10 bases between the germline ends. CDR1 MNHEY and CDR2 SMNVEV come from the germline V gene (reference sequence). This CDR3 comprises 15 residues. CDR3 loop: CASSFQGSSTDTQYF. The DNA of the CDR3 is TGTGCCAGCAGTTTTCAGGGTTCTAGCACAGATACGCAGTATTTT.

J is TRBJ1-1 and V is TRBV19; possibly TRBD1 for D (6 bases). Deletions cut 7 bases from V and 3 bases from J, with 12 bases between. Germline CDR1 is LNHDA and CDR2 is SQIVND (reference sequence). CDR3 length: 13 residues. Here the CDR3 reads CASTRDKYTEAFF. In DNA form, the CDR3 reads TGTGCCAGTACCCGGGACAAATACACTGAAGCTTTCTTT.

This clone was recorded once. The rearrangement links TRBV11-2 to TRBJ1-5; D may be TRBD1 (5 bases). The V gene's germline CDR1 is SGHAT and CDR2 FQNNGV. Trimming stripped 4 bases from V and 6 bases from J, with 19 bases between. The CDR3 sequence is 16 residues long. This CDR3 reads CASSSNFGGGFQPQHF. The CDR3 coding sequence is TGTGCCAGCAGCTCTAACTTCGGCGGGGGATTTCAGCCCCAGCATTTT.

The chain employs TRBV4-2 and TRBJ2-1, with TRBD2 as a possible D gene (6 bases). The germline V gene has CDR1 LGHNA and CDR2 YNFKEQ. V dropped 4 bases and J dropped 11 bases, with 18 bases sitting between them. The CDR3 extends over 14 amino acids. CDR3 protein: CASSRDGGLLKQFF. As DNA, the CDR3 is TGTGCCAGCAGCCGCGACGGAGGACTACTTAAGCAGTTCTTC.

The chain combines TRBV11-2 with TRBJ2-2; D is perhaps TRBD1 (6 bases). This CDR3 is built from 15 residues. V gave up 4 bases and J gave up 2 bases, with 11 bases separating them. CDR1 and CDR2 from the germline V gene are SGHAT and FQNNGV. The CDR3, as DNA: TGTGCCAGCAGCTGGGGGACACCTAACACCGGGGAGCTGTTTTTT. This translates into CASSWGTPNTGELFF.

This sequence joins TRBV7-2 and TRBJ2-7; a weak D match, TRBD1 (5 bases). Germline V gene data show CDR1 as SGHTA and CDR2 as FQGNSA. V was cut by 5 bases and J by 3 bases, with 14 bases left in between. This CDR3 comprises 14 residues. In DNA, the CDR3 is TGTGCCAGCAGCCCCAGGGTCTCCAGCTACGAGCAGTACTTC. Its protein product is CASSPRVSSYEQYF.

The chain couples TRBV2 to TRBJ1-1, with a tentative D call TRBD1 (5 bases). The germline CDR1 and CDR2 sequences are SNHLY and FYNNEI. The CDR3 contains 12 residues. Trimming removed 6 bases at V and 5 bases at J, with 10 bases between. The DNA for the CDR3 is TGTGCCAGCAGCTTGACAGCAACTGAAGCTTTCTTT. Residues: CASSLTATEAFF.

The V call is TRBV7-9, the J call TRBJ1-5, with D possibly being TRBD1 (6 bases). Trimming took off 1 base at V and 0 bases at J, with 16 bases between the two ends. Germline CDR1 and CDR2: SEHNR and FQNEAQ (reference sequence). There are 18 residues in the CDR3. The CDR3 bases are TGTGCCAGCAGCTTAGGCCTCTCTCACAGGGATAGCAATCAGCCCCAGCATTTT. It codes for CASSLGLSHRDSNQPQHF.

This chain joins TRBV5-8 and TRBJ2-3; 11 nucleotides agree with TRBD2. This CDR3 region has 16 residues. Germline values: CDR1 SGHTS, CDR2 YDEGEE. With V trimmed by 3 bases and J by 3 bases, 6 bases remained unmatched. The CDR3 is CASSSVLAGGTDTQYF. As DNA, the CDR3 is TGTGCCAGCAGCTCCGTCCTAGCGGGAGGTACAGATACGCAGTATTTT.

This chain connects TRBV7-2 to TRBJ2-7; 10 positions agree with TRBD2. Germline V gene sequence: CDR1 SGHTA, CDR2 FQGNSA. With 2 bases clipped from V and 6 bases from J, the junction kept 10 bases outside the gene matches. This CDR3 contains 16 residues. CDR3 sequence reads: CASSLRMLAGAGEQYF. The CDR3, as DNA: TGTGCCAGCAGCTTAAGGATGCTAGCGGGAGCGGGCGAGCAGTACTTC. Looking up the rest from reference TRBV7-2 and TRBJ2-7 gives the full variable domain: GAGVSQSPSNKVTEKGKDVELRCDPISGHTALYWYRQSLGQGLEFLIYFQGNSAPDKSGLPSDRFSAERTGGSVSTLTIQRTQQEDSAVYLCASSLRMLAGAGEQYFGPGTRLTVT.

The chain couples TRBV2 to TRBJ2-1; D is unresolved. Trimming took 3 bases from V and 9 from J, leaving 6 bases between them. Per germline, CDR1 SNHLY and CDR2 FYNNEI. The CDR3 spans 11 residues. The CDR3 sequence: CASSDGIEQFF. CDR3 DNA sequence: TGTGCCAGCAGTGACGGTATTGAGCAGTTCTTC.

The chain is built from TRBV4-1 and TRBJ2-5, with 7 bases aligning to TRBD1. The CDR3 is 14 amino acids. V lost 1 base, J lost 4 bases, and 3 bases stayed unmatched. Germline CDR1 and CDR2: MGHRA and YSYEKL. CDR3 DNA: TGCGCCAGCAGCCAAGGGACAGGTTTAGAGACCCAGTACTTC. Protein sequence: CASSQGTGLETQYF.

This chain links TRBV19 with TRBJ2-1, with TRBD2 matching 10 bases. Per germline, CDR1 LNHDA and CDR2 SQIVND (reference sequence). The CDR3 sequence is 16 residues long. Unmatched junction bases numbered 5, after V lost 2 bases and J lost 4 bases. CDR3 sequence (DNA): TGTGCCAGTAGTATAAGGACTAGCGGAAAGTACAATGAGCAGTTCTTC. It specifies CASSIRTSGKYNEQFF.

The chain uses TRBV7-3 and TRBJ2-1, with D tentatively TRBD2 (5 bases). CDR3 size: 14 residues. Germline V gives CDR1 SGHTA, CDR2 FQGTGA. V lost 2 bases and J 5 bases, leaving 10 bases between the germline ends. The CDR3, as DNA: TGTGCCAGCAGCTTACTAGCTAGTAACAATGAGCAGTTCTTC. Protein product: CASSLLASNNEQFF.

This chain uses TRBV9 with TRBJ2-7; tentatively, D is TRBD1 (5 bases). CDR3 length equals 12 residues. CDR1 SGDLS and CDR2 YYNGEE come from the germline V gene. V gave up 3 bases and J gave up 3 bases, with 7 bases separating them. The CDR3: CASSAQGYEQYF. The CDR3, as DNA: TGTGCCAGCAGCGCCCAGGGCTACGAGCAGTACTTC.

The chain employs TRBV4-3 and TRBJ1-5, with 7 bases fitting TRBD1. This CDR3 is 15 amino acids long. Germline V gene lookup returns CDR1 LGHNA and CDR2 YSLEER. V shed 0 bases, J shed 7 bases, and the junction held 6 bases outside the gene matches. CDR3 loop: CASSQDHRGWQPQHF. The CDR3 coding sequence is TGCGCCAGCAGCCAAGATCACAGGGGATGGCAGCCCCAGCATTTT.

The chain combines TRBV29-1 with TRBJ2-7, with D perhaps TRBD2 (7 bases). Trimming pared 2 bases from V and 3 bases from J, leaving 14 bases between. The V gene's germline CDR1 is SQVTM and CDR2 ANQGSEA. This CDR3 has 14 amino acids. This chain's CDR3 is CSVEFGGANYEQYF. CDR3 sequence (DNA): TGCAGCGTTGAATTTGGGGGGGCTAACTACGAGCAGTACTTC.

The chain has TRBV7-3 and TRBJ2-2; possible D gene TRBD1, 5 bases. Trimming shortened V by 1 base and J by 2 bases, and 11 bases separated the two germline ends. Germline V gives CDR1 SGHTA, CDR2 FQGTGA. The CDR3 consists of 16 residues. CDR3 DNA: TGTGCCAGCAGCTTAATGGCTCAGGGCAACACCGGGGAGCTGTTTTTT. Protein: CASSLMAQGNTGELFF.

This chain connects TRBV11-3 to TRBJ2-3; maybe TRBD1 (5 bases). V was shortened by 1 base and J by 2 bases, with 7 bases between the two germline ends. CDR1 is SGHNT, CDR2 YENEEA, per germline. The CDR3 length is 14 residues. CDR3 in DNA: TGTGCCAGCAGCTTAGGACAGTTCACAGATACGCAGTATTTT. Residues: CASSLGQFTDTQYF.